This TCR beta chain was recorded in a study of blood T cell repertoires in COVID-19. Study-wide background: Samples taken during acute and convalescent COVID-19 were collected in the United States, Italy and Spain. The analysed material was cDNA or gDNA that came from T cells, B-cell-depleted T cells, or PBMCs.

In the original processing: Nucleated cell number was recorded as an estimate derived from reference gene primer amplification. TCRdb's table, derived via immunoSEQ multiplex PCR, lists solely in-frame clones and lacks some. Clonal size and the V and J genes are those of that table, whereas D and trimming came from the DNA. This table holds 150,000 to 200,000 clones, just over 85% found once. Germline CDR1 reads MNHEY; CDR2 reads SVGEGT. There are 15 residues in the CDR3. The J segment lost 8 bases and the V segment lost 5 bases, leaving 9 bases of the junction unmatched. This TCR came from a middle-aged man with active or convalescent COVID-19. Material: peripheral blood. The V call is TRBV6-2 or TRBV6-3, the J call TRBJ1-4; 9 nucleotides line up with TRBD1. CDR3 bases: TGTGCCAGCAGTACAACCGGGACAGGGTCGGAAAAACTGTTTTTT. It codes for CASSTTGTGSEKLFF.